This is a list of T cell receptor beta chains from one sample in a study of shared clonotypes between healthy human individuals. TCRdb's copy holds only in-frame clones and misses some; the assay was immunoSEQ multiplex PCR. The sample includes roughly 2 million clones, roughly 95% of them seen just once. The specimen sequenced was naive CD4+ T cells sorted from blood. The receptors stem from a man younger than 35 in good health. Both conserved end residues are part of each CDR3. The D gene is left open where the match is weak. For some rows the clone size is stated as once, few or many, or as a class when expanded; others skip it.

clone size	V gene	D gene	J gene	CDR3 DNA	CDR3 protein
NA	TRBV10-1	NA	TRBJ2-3	TGCGCCAGCAGTGTGGACGCCACAGATACGCAGTATTTT	CASSVDATDTQYF
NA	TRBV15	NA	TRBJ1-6	TGTGCCACCAGCAGAGATCCGGGGAGTTCACCCCTCCACTTT	CATSRDPGSSPLHF
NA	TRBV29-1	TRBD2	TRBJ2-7	TGCAGCGTTGTTAGCGGGAGTTGGTCCTACGAGCAGTACTTC	CSVVSGSWSYEQYF
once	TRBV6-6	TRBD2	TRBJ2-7	TGTGCCAGCAGGTATAAGCGGGAGGGTGCCTACGAGCAGTACTTC	CASRYKREGAYEQYF
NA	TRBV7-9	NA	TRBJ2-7	TGTGCCAGCACCCCTGGAGCCGGGAAGGTGAGTGGTGCGGGCTACGAGCAGTACTTC	CASTPGAGKVSGAGYEQYF
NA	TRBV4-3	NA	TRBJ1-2	TGCGCCAGCAGCCAAGGTGACTCACCGGCGGGCTATGGCTACACCTTC	CASSQGDSPAGYGYTF
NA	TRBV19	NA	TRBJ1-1	TGTGCCAGTAGTATGGAAATTTCCAAGAACACTGAAGCTTTCTTT	CASSMEISKNTEAFF
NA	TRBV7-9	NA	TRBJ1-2	TGTGCCAGCAGCTTTCGGGGGTACTATGGCTACACCTTC	CASSFRGYYGYTF
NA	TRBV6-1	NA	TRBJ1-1	TGTGCCAGCAGTGACCGTGGAGGGGGGAACACTGAAGCTTTCTTT	CASSDRGGGNTEAFF
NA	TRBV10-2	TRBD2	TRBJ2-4	TGCGCCAGCAGTGACGCGGGAGTAGCCAAAAACATTCAGTACTTC	CASSDAGVAKNIQYF
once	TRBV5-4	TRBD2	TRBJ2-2	TGTGCCAGCAGCTGGGGACTAGCGGTAGGCACCGGGGAGCTGTTTTTT	CASSWGLAVGTGELFF
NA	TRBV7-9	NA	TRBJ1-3	TGTGCCAGCAGCTTAGTTGGGGGAAGGTTGCGAGGAAACACCATATATTTT	CASSLVGGRLRGNTIYF
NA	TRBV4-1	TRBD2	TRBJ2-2	TGCGCCAGCAGCCATCAAACTAGCGGCCTGAACACCGGGGAGCTGTTTTTT	CASSHQTSGLNTGELFF
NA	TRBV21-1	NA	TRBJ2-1	TGTGCCAGCAGCAAAATCATGGGACAGGGCACGGGAAATGAGCAGTTCTTC	CASSKIMGQGTGNEQFF
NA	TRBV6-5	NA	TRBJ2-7	TGTGCCAGCAGTTTCCGGGCCTACCCGTCGGAGCAGTACTTC	CASSFRAYPSEQYF
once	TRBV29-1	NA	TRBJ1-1	TGCAGCGTCACACTAGGGGGGAACACTGAAGCTTTCTTT	CSVTLGGNTEAFF
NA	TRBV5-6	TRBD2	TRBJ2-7	TGTGCCAGCAGCTTGACGGGTCTAGCGGGTTTCTCCTACGAGCAGTACTTC	CASSLTGLAGFSYEQYF
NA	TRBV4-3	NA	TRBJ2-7	TGCGCCAGCAGCCAGACCCAGGGTCCCTACGAGCAGTACTTC	CASSQTQGPYEQYF
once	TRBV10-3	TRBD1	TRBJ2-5	TGTGCCATCAGGGGACAGTTTTCGGAGACCCAGTACTTC	CAIRGQFSETQYF
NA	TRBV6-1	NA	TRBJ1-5	TGTGCCACCCACGCTTTTTTCGTCGTGGAGCAGCCCCAGCATTTT	CATHAFFVVEQPQHF
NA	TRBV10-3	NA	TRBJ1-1	TGTGCCATCAGTGAAGGCAGTAGCACTGAAGCTTTCTTT	CAISEGSSTEAFF
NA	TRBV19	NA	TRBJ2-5	TGTGCCAGCAGGGGTCCCGAGACCCAGTACTTC	CASRGPETQYF
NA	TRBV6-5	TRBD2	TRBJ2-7	TGTGCCAGCAGTTATTGGGGGGGAGGCTACGAGCAGTACTTC	CASSYWGGGYEQYF
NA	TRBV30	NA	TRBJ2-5	TGTGCCTGGAGTGTTTCCCCAGGTTTCCCCCAGTACTTC	CAWSVSPGFPQYF
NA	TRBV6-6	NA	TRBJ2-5	TGTGCCAGCAGTTACCTCCAAGGGTACGAGACCCAGTACTTC	CASSYLQGYETQYF
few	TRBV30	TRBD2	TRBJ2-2	TGTGCCTGGATAGCGGGTGCGAACACCGGGGAGCTGTTTTTT	CAWIAGANTGELFF
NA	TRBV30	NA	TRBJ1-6	TGTGCCTGGAGACTCGTCAGGGAGAGTTCACCCCTCCACTTT	CAWRLVRESSPLHF
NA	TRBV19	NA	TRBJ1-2	TGTGCCAGTAGTCTGGACCGAGCTATCCCTGGCTACACCTTC	CASSLDRAIPGYTF
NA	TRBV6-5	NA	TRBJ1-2	TGTGCCAGCAGACCCGGGGGGGGAGGCTACACCTTC	CASRPGGGGYTF
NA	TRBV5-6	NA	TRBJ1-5	TGTGCCAGCTCCAGAGGAAATAGCAATCAGCCCCAGCATTTT	CASSRGNSNQPQHF
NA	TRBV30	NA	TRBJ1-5	TGTGCCTGGAGTTCAGGGATTGGCAATCAGCCCCAGCATTTT	CAWSSGIGNQPQHF
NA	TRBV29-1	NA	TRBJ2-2	TGCAGCGTTGAGGGAAACACCGGGGAGCTGTTTTTT	CSVEGNTGELFF
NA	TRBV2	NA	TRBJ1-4	TGTGCCAGCAGATGGGGGGAAGGTAATGAAAAACTGTTTTTT	CASRWGEGNEKLFF
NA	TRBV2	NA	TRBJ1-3	TGTGCCAGCAGTCAACAGGTACCAAACACCATATATTTT	CASSQQVPNTIYF
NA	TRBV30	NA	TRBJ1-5	TGTGCCTGGGGCGCCAGGCACGGTCAGCCCCAGCATTTT	CAWGARHGQPQHF
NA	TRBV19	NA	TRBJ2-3	TGTGCCAGTAGTGCCCCGAGTAGGGCGGGACAGCTCACAGATACGCAGTATTTT	CASSAPSRAGQLTDTQYF
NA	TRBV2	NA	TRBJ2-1	TGTGCCAGCAGTGAGTCGCAGGGGCTCGGGGACAATGAGCAGTTCTTC	CASSESQGLGDNEQFF
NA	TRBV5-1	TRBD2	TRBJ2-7	TGCGCCAGCACCGAACTAGCGGGAGGCCCCTACGAGCAGTACTTC	CASTELAGGPYEQYF
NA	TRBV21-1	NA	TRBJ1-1	TGTGCCAGCAGCTGGGGAGACGCGGGCACTGAAGCTTTCTTT	CASSWGDAGTEAFF
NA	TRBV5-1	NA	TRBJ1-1	TGCGCCAGCAGCTTGGGAGGGCCGGCGAACACTGAAGCTTTCTTT	CASSLGGPANTEAFF
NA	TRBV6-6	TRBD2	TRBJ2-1	TGTGCCAGCAGTTTGACTAGCGGGGGGGCCCATGAGCAGTTCTTC	CASSLTSGGAHEQFF
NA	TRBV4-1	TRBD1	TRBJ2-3	TGCGCCAGCAGTCGGGGGACAGGCAGCACAGATACGCAGTATTTT	CASSRGTGSTDTQYF
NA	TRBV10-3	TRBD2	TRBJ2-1	TGTGCCATCATGGGGACTAGCTCCTACAATGAGCAGTTCTTC	CAIMGTSSYNEQFF
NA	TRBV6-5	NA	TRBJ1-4	TGTGCCAGCAGTTTCGGCCCTTATGAAAAACTGTTTTTT	CASSFGPYEKLFF
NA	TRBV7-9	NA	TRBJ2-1	TGTGCCAGCAGCTTATCTGGGATCATGGGCAACGAGCAGTTCTTC	CASSLSGIMGNEQFF
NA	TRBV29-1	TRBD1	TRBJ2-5	TGCAGCGTCCTGAACAGGGGAGAGACCCAGTACTTC	CSVLNRGETQYF
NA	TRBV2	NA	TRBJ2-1	TGTGCCAGCAGTGAAAGTGAACCTTTCAATGAGCAGTTCTTC	CASSESEPFNEQFF
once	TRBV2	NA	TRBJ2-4	TGTGCCAGCAGTGAAACGTTAGCCAAAAACATTCAGTACTTC	CASSETLAKNIQYF
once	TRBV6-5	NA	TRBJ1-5	TGTGCCAGCAGTTCCGCGGGGGAGGGCCAGCCCCAGCATTTT	CASSSAGEGQPQHF
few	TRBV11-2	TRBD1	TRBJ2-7	TGTGCCAGCAGCTCGTACCGGAGGGACAGGGGGCATAACGAGCAGTACTTC	CASSSYRRDRGHNEQYF
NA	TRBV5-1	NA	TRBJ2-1	TGCGCCAGCAGCTTGGACACCTCATTCGGTGAGCAGTTCTTC	CASSLDTSFGEQFF